This T cell receptor beta chain was found in a study of identical twins. The CDR3 has 18 amino acids. The germline CDR1 and CDR2 sequences are DFQATT and SNEGSKA (reference sequence). The V and J ends lost 7 bases and 4 bases respectively, with 29 bases between them. TCRdb passed the 5' RACE reads through MiXCR, listing each CDR3 protein once. Of some 760,000 distinct CDR3 sequences listed, roughly 20% are singletons. The sample was also linked to a second study, of T cells expressing NK-cell markers.

Sequences were obtained from PBMCs. The genes are TRBV20-1 and TRBJ2-1, with D possibly being TRBD1 (7 bases). This TCR was recovered from a woman younger than 30 in good health. The CDR3 nucleotides are TGCAGTGTACATCTGGTGGGGGGACAGAGAAACCAATACAATGAGCAGTTCTTC. Translating it yields CSVHLVGGQRNQYNEQFF.